What follows are 2 T cell receptor beta chains derived from one specimen sequenced in a study of blood T cell repertoires in COVID-19. Assay used: immunoSEQ multiplex PCR; TCRdb lists only in-frame clones, some missing. Counted here are 100,000 to 130,000 clones, 65% to 80% occurring once; the ten biggest clones make up 1.5% to 2%. Sequencing was carried out using peripheral blood. Source of these receptors: a middle-aged woman with acute or convalescent COVID-19.

The CDR3 DNA sequence: TGCGCCAGCAGCCAAGAGTATAGTGGACAGGGGACGGTAGGCGGGAACACTGAAGCTTTCTTT. It yields the protein CASSQEYSGQGTVGGNTEAFF. The V and J genes are TRBV4-3 and TRBJ1-1; 9 bases fit TRBD1. Germline lookup yields CDR1 LGHNA and CDR2 YSLEER. The CDR3 has 21 amino acids. Trimming removed 0 bases from V and 1 base from J; junction bases left unmatched: 18.

The rearrangement joins TRBV27 to TRBJ2-1; possible D gene TRBD1, 6 bases. With 6 bases removed from V and 7 bases from J, the gap between germline ends came to 13 bases. CDR1 is MNHEY and CDR2 is SMNVEV in the germline V gene (reference sequence). The length of the CDR3 is 13 residues. CDR3 sequence (DNA): TGTGCCAGCAGCTTGGGGGCAGTAAATGAGCAGTTCTTC. The encoded protein is CASSLGAVNEQFF.